This TCR beta chain appears in the sequencing data of a study of tissue T cells after allogeneic stem cell transplantation. In the case of this clone: Its target is unknown.

Study outcomes and limitations: Motif-based clustering found tissue-specific repertoire signatures shared across patients, though few clones were shared.

The CDR3 length is 12 residues. V was cut by 4 bases and J by 7 bases, with 10 bases left in between. TCRdb's copy holds only in-frame clones and misses some; the assay was immunoSEQ multiplex PCR. This sample has over 4,000 clones, with around 61% found just once. The sequencing here drew on left colon tissue, taken at autopsy. The clonotype originates from a male donor older than 55 with lung cancer. The genes are TRBV12-3 or TRBV12-4 and TRBJ1-2, with D possibly matching TRBD1 (6 bases). The CDR3 reads CASSYQGTGYTF. The CDR3 DNA is TGTGCCAGCAGTTACCAGGGGACTGGCTACACCTTC.